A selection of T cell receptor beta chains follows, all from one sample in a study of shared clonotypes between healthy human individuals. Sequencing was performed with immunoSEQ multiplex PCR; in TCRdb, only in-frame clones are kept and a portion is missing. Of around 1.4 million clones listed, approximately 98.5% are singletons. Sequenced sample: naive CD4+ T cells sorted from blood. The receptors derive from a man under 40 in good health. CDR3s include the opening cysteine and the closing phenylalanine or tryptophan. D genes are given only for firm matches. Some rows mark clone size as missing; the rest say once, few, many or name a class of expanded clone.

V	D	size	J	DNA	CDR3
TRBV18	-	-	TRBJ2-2	TGTGCCAGCTCACCATTAACGGCTTCCCGGGGCGGGGAGCTGTTTTTT	CASSPLTASRGGELFF
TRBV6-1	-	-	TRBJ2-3	TGTGCCAGCAGTGAACACAGCAGCACAGATACGCAGTATTTT	CASSEHSSTDTQYF
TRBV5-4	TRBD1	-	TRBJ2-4	TGTGCCAGCAGCGACCGACAGGGGCATATTCAGTACTTC	CASSDRQGHIQYF
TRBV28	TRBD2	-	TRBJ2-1	TGTGCCAGCAGTTTGGCGGGAGGGCCCGGTGAGCAGTTCTTC	CASSLAGGPGEQFF
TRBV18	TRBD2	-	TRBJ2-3	TGTGCCAGCTCACCCCGGACTAGCGGAGGCACAGATACGCAGTATTTT	CASSPRTSGGTDTQYF
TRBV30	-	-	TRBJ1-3	TGTGCCTGGAGTGGGGGGATAGGGAACACCATATATTTT	CAWSGGIGNTIYF
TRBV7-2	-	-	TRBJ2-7	TGTGCCAGCAGCTTAGGGGGCGGAGGGGGAACCTACGAGCAGTACTTC	CASSLGGGGGTYEQYF
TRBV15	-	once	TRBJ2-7	TGTGCCACCAGCAGAGTAAGGACAGCAATTTCTTACGAGCAGTACTTC	CATSRVRTAISYEQYF
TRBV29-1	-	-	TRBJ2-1	TGCAGCGCCCTATACCAGGCCTACAATGAGCAGTTCTTC	CSALYQAYNEQFF
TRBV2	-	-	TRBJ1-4	TGTGCCAGCAGTGGTGGCGGGGCAACTAATGAAAAACTGTTTTTT	CASSGGGATNEKLFF
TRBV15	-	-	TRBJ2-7	TGTGCCACCAGCAGAGGTAACGACTACTACGAGCAGTACTTC	CATSRGNDYYEQYF